The T cell receptor beta chain described here comes from a study of monozygotic twins with inflammatory bowel disease. This CDR3 has 13 residues. The UMIs carried a 6-nucleotide sample barcode, and they were added by template switching. TCRdb re-called the 5' RACE reads; one entry per CDR3 protein, DNA not given. This sample contains around 450,000 distinct CDR3 sequences. For every donor, one blood sample of less than 3 ml was drawn. This sequence originates from a human donor with ulcerative colitis or Crohn's disease, or a healthy co-twin of an affected twin (not recorded which). J is TRBJ2-1 and V is TRBV12-3 or TRBV12-4; TCRdb outputs TRBD2, but without DNA this stays unchecked. Sequenced input: blood. The CDR3 sequence is CASRSSNSGTFFF.